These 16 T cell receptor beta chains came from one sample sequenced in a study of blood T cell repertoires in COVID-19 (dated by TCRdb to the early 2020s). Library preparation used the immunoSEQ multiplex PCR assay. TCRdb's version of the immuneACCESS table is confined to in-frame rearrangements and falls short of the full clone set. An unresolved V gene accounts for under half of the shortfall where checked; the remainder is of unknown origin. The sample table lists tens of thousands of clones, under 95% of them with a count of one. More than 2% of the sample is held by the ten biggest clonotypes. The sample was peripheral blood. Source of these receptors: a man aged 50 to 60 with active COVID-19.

The CDR3 nucleotides are TGTGCCAGTAGTCCCCCGGACAGGGGTATCAATCAGCCCCAGCATTTT. Translated, it gives CASSPPDRGINQPQHF. This chain joins TRBV19 and TRBJ1-5, with 9 bases identical to TRBD1. The CDR3 runs to 16 residues. J lost 3 bases, V lost 5 bases, and 8 bases had no gene match. From germline, CDR1 is LNHDA and CDR2 SQIVND (reference sequence).

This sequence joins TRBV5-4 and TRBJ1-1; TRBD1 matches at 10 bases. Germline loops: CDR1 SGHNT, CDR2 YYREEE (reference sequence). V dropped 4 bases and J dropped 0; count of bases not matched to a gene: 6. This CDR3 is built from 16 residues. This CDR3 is CASSGRQGALNTEAFF. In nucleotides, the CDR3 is TGTGCCAGCAGCGGCAGACAGGGGGCTTTGAACACTGAAGCTTTCTTT.

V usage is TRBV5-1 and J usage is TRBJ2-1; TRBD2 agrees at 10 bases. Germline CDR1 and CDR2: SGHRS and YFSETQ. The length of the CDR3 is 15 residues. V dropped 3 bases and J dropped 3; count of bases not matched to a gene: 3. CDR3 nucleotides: TGCGCCAGCAGCTCAAGCGGGAGGGGCTACAATGAGCAGTTCTTC. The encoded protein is CASSSSGRGYNEQFF.

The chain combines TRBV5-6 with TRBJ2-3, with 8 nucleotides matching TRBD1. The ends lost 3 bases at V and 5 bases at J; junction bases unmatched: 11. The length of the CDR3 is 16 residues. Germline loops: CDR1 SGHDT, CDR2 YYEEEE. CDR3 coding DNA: TGTGCCAGCAGCTCTTCCGGACAGGGAGGTGTAGATACGCAGTATTTT. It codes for CASSSSGQGGVDTQYF.

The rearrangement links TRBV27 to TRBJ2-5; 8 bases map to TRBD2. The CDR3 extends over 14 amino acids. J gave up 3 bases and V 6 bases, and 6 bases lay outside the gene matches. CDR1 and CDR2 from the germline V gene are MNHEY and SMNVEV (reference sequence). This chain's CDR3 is CASSSWRGEETQYF. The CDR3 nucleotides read TGTGCCAGCAGCTCCTGGCGGGGGGAAGAGACCCAGTACTTC.

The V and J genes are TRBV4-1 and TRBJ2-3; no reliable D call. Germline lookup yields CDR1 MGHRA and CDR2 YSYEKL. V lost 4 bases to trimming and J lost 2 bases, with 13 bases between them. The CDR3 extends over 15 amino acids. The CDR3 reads CASSPPGAATDTQYF. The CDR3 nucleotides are TGCGCCAGCAGCCCCCCCGGAGCCGCCACAGATACGCAGTATTTT.

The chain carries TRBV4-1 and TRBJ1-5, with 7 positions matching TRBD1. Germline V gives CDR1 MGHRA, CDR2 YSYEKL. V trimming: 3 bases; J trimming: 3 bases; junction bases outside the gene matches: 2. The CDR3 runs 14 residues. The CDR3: CASSQTGLNQPQHF. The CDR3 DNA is TGCGCCAGCAGCCAGACAGGGCTCAATCAGCCCCAGCATTTT.

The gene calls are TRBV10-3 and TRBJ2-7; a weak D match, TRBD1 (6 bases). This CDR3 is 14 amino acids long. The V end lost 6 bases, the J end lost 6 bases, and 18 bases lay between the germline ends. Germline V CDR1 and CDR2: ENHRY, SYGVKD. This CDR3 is CAIRSDNRVLEQYF. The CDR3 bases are TGTGCCATCAGATCAGACAACAGGGTCCTCGAGCAGTACTTC.

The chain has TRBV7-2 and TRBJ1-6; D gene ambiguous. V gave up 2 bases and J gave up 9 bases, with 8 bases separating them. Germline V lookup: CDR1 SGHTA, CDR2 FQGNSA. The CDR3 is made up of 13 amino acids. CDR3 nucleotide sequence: TGTGCCAGCAGCTTAATCTCGGGTTCACCCCTCCACTTT. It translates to CASSLISGSPLHF. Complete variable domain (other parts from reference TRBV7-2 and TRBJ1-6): GAGVSQSPSNKVTEKGKDVELRCDPISGHTALYWYRQSLGQGLEFLIYFQGNSAPDKSGLPSDRFSAERTGGSVSTLTIQRTQQEDSAVYLCASSLISGSPLHFGNGTRLTVT.

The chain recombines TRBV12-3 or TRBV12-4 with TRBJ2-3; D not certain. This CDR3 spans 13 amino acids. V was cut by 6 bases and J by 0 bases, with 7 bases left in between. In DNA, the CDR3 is TGTGCCAGCAGAGACTGGAGCACAGATACGCAGTATTTT. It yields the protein CASRDWSTDTQYF.

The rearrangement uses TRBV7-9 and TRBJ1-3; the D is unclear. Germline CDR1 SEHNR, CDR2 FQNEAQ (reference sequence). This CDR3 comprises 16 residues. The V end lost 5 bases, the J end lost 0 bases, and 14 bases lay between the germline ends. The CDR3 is CASSPASGYSGNTIYF. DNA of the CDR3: TGTGCCAGCAGCCCCGCCAGCGGTTACTCTGGAAACACCATATATTTT.

Here the CDR3 DNA reads TGTGCCAGCAGTGATCAACTAGCGGGGATCGGGGAGCTGTTTTTT. Translation: CASSDQLAGIGELFF. V usage is TRBV2 and J usage is TRBJ2-2, with 10 bases lining up with TRBD2. The V segment lost 3 bases and the J segment 7 bases; nucleotides outside the gene matches: 5. Germline-derived CDR1 and CDR2 are SNHLY and FYNNEI. This CDR3 spans 15 amino acids.

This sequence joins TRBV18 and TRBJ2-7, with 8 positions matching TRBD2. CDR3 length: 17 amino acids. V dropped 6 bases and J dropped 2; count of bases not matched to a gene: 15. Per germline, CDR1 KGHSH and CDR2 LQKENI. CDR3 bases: TGTGCCAGCTCCTCAACTCGGGGGGGGCAAGGGACCTACGAGCAGTACTTC. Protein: CASSSTRGGQGTYEQYF.

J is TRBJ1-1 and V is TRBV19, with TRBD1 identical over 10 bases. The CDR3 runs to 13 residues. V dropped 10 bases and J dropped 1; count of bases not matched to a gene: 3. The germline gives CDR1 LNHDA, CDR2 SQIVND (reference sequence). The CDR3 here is CATRDRGNTEAFF. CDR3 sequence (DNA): TGTGCCACCCGGGACAGGGGGAACACTGAAGCTTTCTTT.

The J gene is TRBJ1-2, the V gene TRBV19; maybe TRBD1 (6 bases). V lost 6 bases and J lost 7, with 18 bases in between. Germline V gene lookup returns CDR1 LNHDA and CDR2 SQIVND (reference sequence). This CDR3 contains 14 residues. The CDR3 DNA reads TGTGCCAGTAGCCTAGACAGGTCGTCGGGTGGCTACACCTTC. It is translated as CASSLDRSSGGYTF.

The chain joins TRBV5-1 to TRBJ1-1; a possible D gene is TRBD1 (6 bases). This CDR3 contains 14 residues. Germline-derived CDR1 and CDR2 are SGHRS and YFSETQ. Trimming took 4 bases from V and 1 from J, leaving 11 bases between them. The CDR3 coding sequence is TGCGCCAGCAGCCCACAAGGGGGGAACACTGAAGCTTTCTTT. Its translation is CASSPQGGNTEAFF.